This TCR beta chain was documented in a study of CD39 and CD103 CD8 tumor-infiltrating T cells. General study points: DP CD8 TILs appeared more oligoclonal than DN and SP CD8 TILs and blood memory CD8 T cells. DN TIL clonotypes largely overlapped peripheral memory CD8 repertoires, unlike DP.

Trimming pared 7 bases from V and 0 bases from J, leaving 9 bases between. Germline V gene lookup returns CDR1 SQVTM and CDR2 ANQGSEA. The CDR3 has 12 amino acids. The data were produced by immunoSEQ multiplex PCR, yet TCRdb's version contains in-frame clones alone and is incomplete. The sample contains over 15,000 clones, about 89% of which appear only once. As regards this clone: The target antigen is unknown.

CCR7 was ignored; memory CD8 cells were sorted as CD8+CD4-CD45RA-. The receptor was isolated from a human donor with head and neck squamous cell carcinoma. Input material: CD8+ T cells sorted from blood. Sample subset: total memory CD8 T cells (CD45RA-CCR7+/-) from blood or uninvolved lymph node. The V gene is TRBV29-1, the J gene TRBJ1-1; D ambiguous. CDR3: CSGKTMNTEAFF. The CDR3 DNA sequence: TGCAGCGGCAAAACCATGAACACTGAAGCTTTCTTT.